Below, one T cell receptor (beta chain) is given with its context. At the DNA level, this CDR3 is encoded by other sequences in the same sample as well. The assay was immunoSEQ multiplex PCR, and TCRdb's table has in-frame clones only and misses some. The table lists approximately 80,000 clones, around 90% of them singletons. The sample is drawn from a study of OX40 agonist ivuxolimab in advanced cancers. Germline V gives CDR1 SGDLS, CDR2 YYNGEE. This CDR3 is 15 amino acids long. Trimming shortened V by 0 bases and J by 2 bases, and 9 bases separated the two germline ends. The V gene is TRBV9, the J gene TRBJ2-1, with TRBD1 as a possible D gene (5 bases). Sequencing was performed on CD4+ or CD8+ T cells sorted from blood, taken in a trial of the OX40 agonist ivuxolimab. This clonotype was sampled from an adult with an advanced solid tumor such as melanoma, head and neck, liver or kidney cancer. CDR3 sequence reads: CASSVGGGPYNEQFF. CDR3 DNA sequence: TGTGCCAGCAGCGTAGGGGGCGGTCCCTACAATGAGCAGTTCTTC.